The next 6 T cell receptor beta chains were all read from a single sample in a study of T cell responses to AZD1222 COVID-19 vaccine. The protocol was immunoSEQ multiplex PCR, while the TCRdb copy is restricted to in-frame clones and leaves out a portion. In the table there are under 200,000 clones, around 88% of which are singletons. The material was peripheral blood, obtained 28 days after the second AZD1222 dose. These TCRs come from an adult who received the AZD1222 COVID-19 vaccine.

CDR3 amino acids: CASSEDTGELFF. DNA for the CDR3: TGTGCCAGCAGCGAAGATACCGGGGAGCTGTTTTTT. The chain has TRBV7-9 and TRBJ2-2; D gene unclear. The CDR3 totals 12 residues. The V gene's germline CDR1 is SEHNR and CDR2 FQNEAQ (reference sequence). The V end lost 5 bases, the J end lost 5 bases, and 6 bases lay between the germline ends.

This chain connects TRBV29-1 to TRBJ2-1; 9 bases map to TRBD2. Germline V CDR1 and CDR2: SQVTM, ANQGSEA. Germline trimming cut 3 bases from V and 8 bases from J; bases unmatched to any gene: 8. This CDR3 contains 14 residues. The CDR3 sequence is CSVDRGTSLHEQFF. The DNA for the CDR3 is TGCAGCGTTGACCGCGGGACTAGCTTACATGAGCAGTTCTTC.

This clone was detected a few times. The gene calls are TRBV13 and TRBJ2-7; D may correspond to TRBD1 or TRBD2 (5 bases each). Germline CDR1 reads PRHDT; CDR2 reads FYEKMQ (reference sequence). The CDR3 is 14 amino acids. V was pared by 4 bases and J by 3 bases, with 13 bases between. The CDR3: CASSSMRDHYEQYF. The CDR3 bases are TGTGCCAGCAGCTCCATGAGGGACCACTACGAGCAGTACTTC.

The CDR3 spells CASSQERTGAPGNTIYF. CDR3 bases: TGTGCCAGCAGCCAAGAAAGGACAGGGGCGCCTGGAAACACCATATATTTT. J is TRBJ1-3 and V is TRBV4-2; 9 positions agree with TRBD1. The CDR3 extends over 17 amino acids. CDR1 LGHNA and CDR2 YNFKEQ come from the germline V gene. Unmatched junction bases numbered 5, after V lost 0 bases and J lost 2 bases.

The gene calls are TRBV7-2 and TRBJ2-2; a weak D match, TRBD2 (6 bases). Trimming shortened V by 6 bases and J by 1 base, and 12 bases separated the two germline ends. Germline V gene lookup returns CDR1 SGHTA and CDR2 FQGNSA. The CDR3 is 15 amino acids. The CDR3 nucleotides are TGTGCCAGCAGTCAAGCTAGCGTGAACACCGGGGAGCTGTTTTTT. Its protein product is CASSQASVNTGELFF.

The chain couples TRBV6-5 to TRBJ1-1; 7 bases are shared with TRBD1. The CDR3 loop spans 15 amino acids. The trim removed 6 bases at V and 2 bases at J, leaving 9 bases unmatched. Germline CDR1 reads MNHEY; CDR2 reads SVGAGI. CDR3 in DNA: TGTGCCAGCAGGGGGACAGCCCAGCCCAACACTGAAGCTTTCTTT. It specifies CASRGTAQPNTEAFF.